These T cell receptor beta chains were read from a single sample in a study of post-analysis software for immune sequencing data. TCRdb re-called the PCR reads through MiXCR, storing one row per CDR3 protein. The sample contains roughly 700,000 distinct CDR3 sequences, 25% to 30% of which appear only once. Sequencing was done on a sample of blood. The receptors were gathered from a girl between 10 and 17 years old with multiple sclerosis. CDR3s leave out the opening cysteine and the closing phenylalanine or tryptophan.

j_call	v_call	cdr3_aa
TRBJ2-5	TRBV28	ASSSGTSKKQETQY
TRBJ2-6	TRBV5-1	ASSSSVSAGANVLT
TRBJ1-1	TRBV5-1	ASWLGQGFMNTEAF
TRBJ1-1	TRBV6-5	ASSPSGTGVFEAF
TRBJ2-3	TRBV18	ASSPLASGTDTQY
TRBJ1-1	TRBV29-1	SAWGDTEAF
TRBJ2-1	TRBV12-3/TRBV12-4	ASEWGGEQF
TRBJ2-7	TRBV6-6	ASSYGRGRGYDEQY
TRBJ2-3	TRBV4-3	ASSRTLADTDTQY
TRBJ2-3	TRBV28	ASSPGQGARTADTQY
TRBJ2-2	TRBV5-4	ASSQPWAANTGELF
TRBJ2-3	TRBV7-9	ASSLAGSGVHDTQY
TRBJ2-3	TRBV20-1	SASLAGGLKDTKY
.	TRBV4-3	ASGQGTGLYEQY
TRBJ2-7	TRBV7-2	ASSFRLTPDEQY
TRBJ2-1	TRBV4-1	ASSQDGQGVNEQF
TRBJ2-5	TRBV5-1	ASSPRPDGETQY
TRBJ2-1	TRBV4-1	ASSQGTHSSNEQF
TRBJ1-1	TRBV20-1	SASGGYTEAF
TRBJ2-3	TRBV7-2	ASSLDSGGAQMQY
TRBJ2-1	TRBV19	ASSIYAGVSNEQF
TRBJ2-1	TRBV29-1	SVERGQGGWNEQF
TRBJ2-1	TRBV27	ASSPGAEQF
TRBJ2-5	TRBV20-1	SARDLAGGETQY
TRBJ2-7	TRBV29-1	SVGEGLAHEQY
TRBJ2-5	TRBV6-5	ASSSSSFSGPQETQY
TRBJ2-1	TRBV7-9	ASSPTESGLFVSYNEQF
TRBJ2-3	TRBV6-6	ASHGLAGLSTDTQY
TRBJ1-6	TRBV7-8	ASSPDFGGSSYNSPLH
TRBJ1-6	TRBV3-1	ASSQDVRNSPLH
TRBJ2-1	TRBV20-1	SARRQGPNILYNEQF
TRBJ2-1	TRBV15	ATSRGISTSGRPYNEQF
TRBJ1-2	TRBV10-3	AIRGLGGYT
TRBJ2-1	TRBV12-3/TRBV12-4	ASSFGTGGNVEQF
TRBJ1-2	TRBV20-1	SARFWDRAFGYT
TRBJ2-1	TRBV5-1	ASSLAGGRTSEQF
TRBJ1-3	TRBV29-1	SAQTTSGNTIY
TRBJ2-3	TRBV20-1	SARRLASDTQY
TRBJ1-2	TRBV5-1	ASSLDSSYGYT
TRBJ2-1	TRBV20-1	SARDGSAVSYNEQF
TRBJ2-5	TRBV5-6	ASSLVGQRETQY
TRBJ1-1	TRBV5-1	ASSLLPGTDEAF
.	TRBV28	ASSRQYLYNEQY
TRBJ1-1	TRBV5-1	ASSFGGRVTEAF